These 11 T cell receptor beta chains share one sample of origin, sequenced in a study of blood T cell repertoires in COVID-19. Sequencing used immunoSEQ multiplex PCR; TCRdb keeps in-frame clones, though not all of them. This sample carries about 250,000 clones, about 86% of them seen once, and the ten largest clones take about 8.9%. The material sequenced was peripheral blood. These receptors were taken from a man older than 75 with acute or convalescent COVID-19.

The chain uses TRBV19 and TRBJ2-3; 11 nucleotides agree with TRBD1. The CDR3 extends over 14 amino acids. CDR1 LNHDA and CDR2 SQIVND come from the germline V gene (reference sequence). Unmatched junction bases numbered 8, after V lost 7 bases and J lost 8 bases. For the CDR3, the DNA is TGTGCCAGTACCCCGGGACAGGGGGACTTTACGCAGTATTTT. This gives the protein CASTPGQGDFTQYF.

This sequence joins TRBV6-5 and TRBJ2-7; 11 positions match TRBD1. J lost 3 bases, V lost 8 bases, and 9 bases had no gene match. This CDR3 region has 15 residues. Germline loops: CDR1 MNHEY, CDR2 SVGAGI. The CDR3 bases are TGTGCCAGCTTTAACTGGGACAGGGGGGTCTACGAGCAGTACTTC. It specifies CASFNWDRGVYEQYF.

The chain recombines TRBV28 with TRBJ2-3; 7 nucleotides align to TRBD1. Germline CDR1 MDHEN, CDR2 SYDVKM. The CDR3 covers 12 residues. The V gene end was trimmed by 5 bases and the J gene end by 8 bases; junction bases not matched to a gene: 4. CDR3 nucleotide sequence: TGTGCCAGCAGTGAGGGGGCGGGTACGCAGTATTTT. This encodes CASSEGAGTQYF.

The chain has TRBV18 and TRBJ1-5; D call uncertain. Germline assignment: CDR1 KGHSH and CDR2 LQKENI. The germline V and J ends were trimmed by 6 bases and 7 bases, with 10 bases remaining between them. CDR3 length: 12 amino acids. CDR3 sequence reads: CASSHDRQPQHF. CDR3 bases: TGTGCCAGCTCTCACGATCGGCAGCCCCAGCATTTT.

This chain connects TRBV2 to TRBJ2-1; 11 bases map to TRBD2. Germline CDR1 and CDR2: SNHLY and FYNNEI. This CDR3 is 16 amino acids long. V gave up 7 bases and J gave up 5 bases; unmatched junction bases: 10. Here the CDR3 reads CASTKGSGRADNEQFF. CDR3 DNA: TGTGCCAGCACTAAGGGTAGCGGGAGGGCCGACAATGAGCAGTTCTTC.

The rearrangement uses TRBV5-6 and TRBJ2-2; D is undetermined. Trimming took off 0 bases at V and 0 bases at J, with 15 bases between the two ends. From germline, CDR1 is SGHDT and CDR2 YYEEEE. The CDR3 consists of 18 residues. This CDR3 is CASSLAATRLSNTGELFF. The CDR3 bases are TGTGCCAGCAGCTTGGCGGCGACTCGTTTATCGAACACCGGGGAGCTGTTTTTT.

J is TRBJ1-1 and V is TRBV24-1; 9 nucleotides agree with TRBD1. Looked up from germline, CDR1 is KGHDR and CDR2 is SFDVKD. V trimming: 3 bases; J trimming: 3 bases; junction bases outside the gene matches: 7. CDR3 length equals 16 residues. Written as DNA, the CDR3 is TGTGCCACCAGTGATCCAAAACAGGGGGCGGACACTGAAGCTTTCTTT. The encoded protein is CATSDPKQGADTEAFF.

Points on this clone: A junction end diverges from the germline sequence, so it may reflect a read error. The J gene is TRBJ2-7, the V gene TRBV18, with TRBD1 matching 7 bases. CDR3 size: 16 residues. In germline, CDR1 is KGHSH, CDR2 LQKENI. CDR3 loop: CASSPHQDRRSYEQYF. The CDR3 nucleotides are TGTGCCAGCTCTCCACACCAGGACAGGCGCTCCTACGAGCAGTACTTC.

The chain uses TRBV7-7 and TRBJ2-1; 7 bases align to TRBD1. Per germline, CDR1 SSHAT and CDR2 FNYEAQ (reference sequence). The CDR3 length is 15 residues. Trimming removed 1 base from V and 5 bases from J; junction bases left unmatched: 5. In DNA form, the CDR3 reads TGTGCCAGCAGCTTAGTACAGGGGCACAACAATGAGCAGTTCTTC. Protein sequence: CASSLVQGHNNEQFF.

The rearrangement links TRBV6-1 to TRBJ2-3; possible D gene TRBD2, 6 bases. The CDR3 runs 14 residues. Trimming took 2 bases from V and 6 from J, leaving 12 bases between them. Germline CDR1 reads MNHNS; CDR2 reads SASEGT. The CDR3 spells CASSERGGGDTQYF. The CDR3 DNA reads as TGTGCCAGCAGTGAACGGGGAGGTGGGGATACGCAGTATTTT.

The chain recombines TRBV6-5 with TRBJ2-7, with TRBD1 matching over 9 bases. The CDR3 is made up of 14 amino acids. With V trimmed by 7 bases and J by 7 bases, 11 bases remained unmatched. Germline V gene data show CDR1 as MNHEY and CDR2 as SVGAGI. This CDR3 is CASTRDRAGGEQYF. DNA of the CDR3: TGTGCCAGCACTCGGGACAGGGCCGGGGGGGAGCAGTACTTC.